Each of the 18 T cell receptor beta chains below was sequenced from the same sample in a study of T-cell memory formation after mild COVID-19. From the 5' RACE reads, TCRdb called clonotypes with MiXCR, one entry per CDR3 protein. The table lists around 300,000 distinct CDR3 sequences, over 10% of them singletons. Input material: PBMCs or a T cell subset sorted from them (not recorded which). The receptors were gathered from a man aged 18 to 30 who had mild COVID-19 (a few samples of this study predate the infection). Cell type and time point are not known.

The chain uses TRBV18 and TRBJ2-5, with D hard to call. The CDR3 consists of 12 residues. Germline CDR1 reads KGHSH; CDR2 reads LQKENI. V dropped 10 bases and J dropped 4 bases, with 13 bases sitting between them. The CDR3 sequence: CATMGLGETQYF. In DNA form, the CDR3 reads TGTGCCACCATGGGCCTCGGAGAGACCCAGTACTTC.

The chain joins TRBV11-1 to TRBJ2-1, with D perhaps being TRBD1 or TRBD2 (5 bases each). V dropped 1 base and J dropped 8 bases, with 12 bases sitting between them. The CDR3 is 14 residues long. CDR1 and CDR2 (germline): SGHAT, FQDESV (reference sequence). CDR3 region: CASSLEPLGDEQFF. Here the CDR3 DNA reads TGTGCCAGCAGCTTAGAACCCCTGGGGGATGAGCAGTTCTTC.

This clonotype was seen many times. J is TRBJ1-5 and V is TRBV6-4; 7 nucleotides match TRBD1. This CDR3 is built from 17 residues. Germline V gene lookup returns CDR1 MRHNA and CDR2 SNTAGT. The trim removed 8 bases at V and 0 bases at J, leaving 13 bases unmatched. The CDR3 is CASFEGAHPYSNQPQHF. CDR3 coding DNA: TGTGCCAGCTTTGAGGGGGCCCACCCGTATAGCAATCAGCCCCAGCATTTT.

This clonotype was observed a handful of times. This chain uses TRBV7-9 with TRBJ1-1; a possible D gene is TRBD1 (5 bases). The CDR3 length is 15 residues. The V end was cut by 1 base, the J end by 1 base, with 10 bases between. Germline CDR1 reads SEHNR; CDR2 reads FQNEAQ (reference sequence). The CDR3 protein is CASSLGEGSNTEAFF. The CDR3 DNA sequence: TGTGCCAGCAGCTTAGGTGAGGGGTCGAACACTGAAGCTTTCTTT. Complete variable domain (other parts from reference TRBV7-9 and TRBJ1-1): DTGVSQNPRHKITKRGQNVTFRCDPISEHNRLYWYRQTLGQGPEFLTYFQNEAQLEKSRLLSDRFSAERPKGSFSTLEIQRTEQGDSAMYLCASSLGEGSNTEAFFGQGTRLTVV.

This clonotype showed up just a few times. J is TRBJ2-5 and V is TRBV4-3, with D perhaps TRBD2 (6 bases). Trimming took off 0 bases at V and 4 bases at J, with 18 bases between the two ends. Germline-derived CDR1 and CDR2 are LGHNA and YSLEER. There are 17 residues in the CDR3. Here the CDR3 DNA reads TGCGCCAGCAGCCAAGAGGGGCTAGCGTGGTCGGGAGAGACCCAGTACTTC. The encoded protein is CASSQEGLAWSGETQYF.

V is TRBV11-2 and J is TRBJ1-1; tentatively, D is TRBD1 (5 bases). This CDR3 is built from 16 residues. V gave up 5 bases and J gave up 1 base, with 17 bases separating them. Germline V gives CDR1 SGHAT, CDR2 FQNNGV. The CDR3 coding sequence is TGTGCCAGCAGCCCCAATCGGGCGGGGCCGAACACTGAAGCTTTCTTT. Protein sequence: CASSPNRAGPNTEAFF.

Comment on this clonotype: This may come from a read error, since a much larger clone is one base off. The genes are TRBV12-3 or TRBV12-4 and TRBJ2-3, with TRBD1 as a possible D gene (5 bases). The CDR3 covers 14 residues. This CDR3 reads CASRFPWGADKQYF. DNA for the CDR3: TGTGCCAGCAGATTCCCTTGGGGCGCAGATAAGCAGTATTTT.

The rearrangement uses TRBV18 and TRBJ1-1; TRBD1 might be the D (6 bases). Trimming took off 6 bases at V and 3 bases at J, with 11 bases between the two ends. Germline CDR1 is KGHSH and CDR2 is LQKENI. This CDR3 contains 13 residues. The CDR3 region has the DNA TGTGCCAGCTCGCGAGACAGGTACACTGAAGCTTTCTTT. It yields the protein CASSRDRYTEAFF.

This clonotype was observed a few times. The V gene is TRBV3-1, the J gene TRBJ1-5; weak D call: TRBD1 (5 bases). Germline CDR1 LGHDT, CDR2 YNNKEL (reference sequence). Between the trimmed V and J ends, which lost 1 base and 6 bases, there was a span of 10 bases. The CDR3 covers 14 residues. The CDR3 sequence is CASSQAQGFQPQHF. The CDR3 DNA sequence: TGTGCCAGCAGCCAAGCTCAGGGTTTTCAGCCCCAGCATTTT.

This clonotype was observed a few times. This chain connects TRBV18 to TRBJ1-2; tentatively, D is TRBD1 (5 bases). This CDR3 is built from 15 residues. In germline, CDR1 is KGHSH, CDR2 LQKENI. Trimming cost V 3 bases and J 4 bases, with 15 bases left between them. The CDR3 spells CASSPAMTAGYGYTF. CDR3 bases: TGTGCCAGCTCACCTGCCATGACAGCGGGCTATGGCTACACCTTC. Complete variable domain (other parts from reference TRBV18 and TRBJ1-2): NAGVMQNPRHLVRRRGQEARLRCSPMKGHSHVYWYRQLPEEGLKFMVYLQKENIIDESGMPKERFSAEFPKEGPSILRIQQVVRGDSAAYFCASSPAMTAGYGYTFGSGTRLTVV.

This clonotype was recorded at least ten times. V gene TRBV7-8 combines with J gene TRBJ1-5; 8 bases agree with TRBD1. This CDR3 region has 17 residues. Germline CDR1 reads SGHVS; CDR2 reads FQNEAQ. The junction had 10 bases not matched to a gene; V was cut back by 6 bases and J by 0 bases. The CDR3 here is CASSRDRSSYSNQPQHF. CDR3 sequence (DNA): TGTGCCAGCAGTAGGGACAGGAGTTCTTATAGCAATCAGCCCCAGCATTTT.

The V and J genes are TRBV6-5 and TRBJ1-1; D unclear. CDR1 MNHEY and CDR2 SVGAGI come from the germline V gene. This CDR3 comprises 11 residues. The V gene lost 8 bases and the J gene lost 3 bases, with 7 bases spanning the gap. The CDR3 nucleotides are TGTGCCAGCGCCCAAGACACTGAAGCTTTCTTT. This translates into CASAQDTEAFF.

The CDR3 bases are TGCAGTGCTAAGTCCTCGGAGGAGACCCAGTACTTC. Encoded protein: CSAKSSEETQYF. The chain joins TRBV20-1 to TRBJ2-5; D remains ambiguous. Trimming took off 4 bases at V and 5 bases at J, with 11 bases between the two ends. From germline, CDR1 is DFQATT and CDR2 SNEGSKA (reference sequence). CDR3 length: 12 residues.

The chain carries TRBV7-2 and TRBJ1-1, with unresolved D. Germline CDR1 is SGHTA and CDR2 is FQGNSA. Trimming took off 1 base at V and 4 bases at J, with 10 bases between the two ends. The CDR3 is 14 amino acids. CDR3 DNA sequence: TGTGCCAGCAGCTTAGTCCCAGTTTCCACTGAAGCTTTCTTT. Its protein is CASSLVPVSTEAFF.

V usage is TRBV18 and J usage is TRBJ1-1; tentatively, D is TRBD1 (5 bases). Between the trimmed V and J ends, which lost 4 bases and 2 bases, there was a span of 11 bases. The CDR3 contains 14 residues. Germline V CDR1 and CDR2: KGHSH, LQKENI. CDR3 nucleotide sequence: TGTGCCAGCTCACTTCGCAGGGATAACACTGAAGCTTTCTTT. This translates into CASSLRRDNTEAFF.

Here the CDR3 DNA reads TGTGCCAGCAGTTCGGGACTAGCGGGGAATGAGCAGTTCTTC. Translated: CASSSGLAGNEQFF. The chain carries TRBV5-4 and TRBJ2-1; 13 bases line up with TRBD2. Trimming at V came to 5 bases and at J to 7 bases, leaving 3 bases not matched to a gene. The CDR3 has 14 amino acids. Germline CDR1 SGHNT, CDR2 YYREEE (reference sequence).

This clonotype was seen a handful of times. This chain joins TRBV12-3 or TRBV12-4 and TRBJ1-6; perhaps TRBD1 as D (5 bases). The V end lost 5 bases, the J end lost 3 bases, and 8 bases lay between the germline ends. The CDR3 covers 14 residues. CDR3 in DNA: TGTGCCAGCAGTCCGAGGGGCTATAATTCACCCCTCCACTTT. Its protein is CASSPRGYNSPLHF.

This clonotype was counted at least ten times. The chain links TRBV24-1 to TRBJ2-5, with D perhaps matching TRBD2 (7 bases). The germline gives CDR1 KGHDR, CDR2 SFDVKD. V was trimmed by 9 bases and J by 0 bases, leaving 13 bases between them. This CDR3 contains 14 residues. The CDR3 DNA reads TGTGCCACCGCGGGAGAGGGGGACCAAGAGACCCAGTACTTC. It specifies CATAGEGDQETQYF.